The subject of this entry is one TCR beta chain. The length of the CDR3 is 15 residues. Trimming left V 6 bases short and J 0 bases short, with 14 bases between. Germline lookup yields CDR1 MNHNS and CDR2 SASEGT. Measured with immunoSEQ multiplex PCR; TCRdb has only the in-frame clones, and not every one. The profile covers tens of thousands of clones, with more than 75% appearing a single time and about 0.7% taken by the ten largest. The data originate from a study of T cell changes during pregnancy in multiple sclerosis. The rearrangement joins TRBV6-1 to TRBJ2-5, with a possible D match to TRBD1 (6 bases). The sequence was collected from a female donor in good health, enrolled as a control in a pregnancy study. This specimen consisted of CD4+ T cells from peripheral blood mononuclear cells, obtained in the first trimester of pregnancy. Here the CDR3 reads CASRQFTGNQETQYF. In nucleotides, the CDR3 is TGTGCCAGCAGACAATTTACAGGGAACCAAGAGACCCAGTACTTC.